This TCR beta chain was sequenced in a study of cytomegalovirus exposure and HLA in healthy donors. The PCR had 60 Vbeta and 13 Jbeta primers. Only in-frame clones appear in the TCRdb table, and some are missing; sequencing was by immunoSEQ multiplex PCR. The sample records around 150,000 clones, roughly four fifths being singletons. In its sample, this clone was seen once. The germline V gene encodes CDR1 MNHEY and CDR2 SMNVEV (reference sequence). This CDR3 has 15 amino acids. The ends were cut back, 3 bases at V and 1 base at J, with 12 bases in the middle. Sequencing was done on a sample of PBMCs. V is TRBV27 and J is TRBJ2-5; TRBD2 might be the D (6 bases). This sequence was found in a woman aged 45-65 years in good health and CMV-seronegative. CDR3 region: CASSLEGRPQETQYF. DNA of the CDR3: TGTGCCAGCAGTTTGGAGGGGCGTCCCCAAGAGACCCAGTACTTC.